The entry that follows covers one TCR beta chain sequence. How the authors handled the data: The authors estimated nucleated cell counts from reference gene primer amplification. Repertoires were generated with immunoSEQ multiplex PCR, while TCRdb's copy carries only in-frame clones and drops some. V and J calls and clone size are copied from that table; D and trimming were computed from the DNA. The sample has around 170,000 clones; approximately 80% are singletons. These data belong to a study of blood T cell repertoires in COVID-19. On the study more broadly: In each case, the material was cDNA or gDNA derived from T cells, B-cell-depleted T cells, or PBMCs.

The V gene's germline CDR1 is MNHEY and CDR2 SMNVEV (reference sequence). The length of the CDR3 is 12 residues. With V trimmed by 5 bases and J by 7 bases, 4 bases remained unmatched. The origin of this receptor is a man between 70 and 80 years old who had recovered from COVID-19. The V gene is TRBV27, the J gene TRBJ1-1; the match to TRBD1 covers 7 bases. The sample consisted of peripheral blood. The CDR3 protein is CASSEGTDEAFF. Written as DNA, the CDR3 is TGTGCCAGCAGTGAAGGGACAGATGAAGCTTTCTTT.